Listed below are T cell receptor beta chains from one sample, sequenced in a study of CD8 T cells in ankylosing spondylitis. TCRdb redid the calling of the 5' RACE reads with MiXCR, one entry per CDR3 protein. This table has about 330,000 distinct CDR3 sequences, 7.5% to 9% appearing once. Material: blood, either unsorted or a sorted T cell fraction (not recorded which). The source of these receptors is a male donor with ankylosing spondylitis. Both conserved end residues are part of each CDR3. A D gene is named only where the DNA matches it firmly. Not all rows give a size; the values are once, few, many and, for expanded clones, a class.

cdr3_length clone_size d_call j_call v_call cdr3_nt cdr3_aa
15 NA TRBD1 TRBJ2-3 TRBV2 TGTGCCAGCAGCGCCGGACAGGTCAGGGGAGATACGCAGTATTTT CASSAGQVRGDTQYF
14 NA NA TRBJ1-1 TRBV27 TGTGCCAGCAGTTTATTACCGCAGAACACTGAAGCTTTCTTT CASSLLPQNTEAFF
15 NA NA TRBJ1-2 TRBV15 TGTGCCACCAGTATCGCCGATCGGGGAGGAAGTGGCTACACCTTC CATSIADRGGSGYTF
13 few NA TRBJ2-1 TRBV29-1 TGCAGCATCTATCAGAGCTCCTACAATGAGCAGTTCTTC CSIYQSSYNEQFF
12 few TRBD2 TRBJ2-1 TRBV5-1 TGCGCCAGCAGCTTGGAGCAGCGGGAGAGGTTCTTC CASSLEQRERFF
17 NA TRBD2 TRBJ2-5 TRBV7-9 TGTGCCAGCAGCTTACCCCGGGCACTAGCGGGAGGGCCACAGTATACCTTC CASSLPRALAGGPQYTF
15 many NA TRBJ2-7 TRBV21-1 TGTGCCAGCAGCAAAGCCGGGACAGGGGTCCACGAGCAGTACTTC CASSKAGTGVHEQYF
15 NA NA TRBJ2-3 TRBV7-3 TGTGCCAGCAGCTTATTTCTTTCTAGCACAGATACGCAGTATTTT CASSLFLSSTDTQYF
15 many NA TRBJ2-1 TRBV7-9 TGTGCCAGCAGCTTAGGGACAGTTTACTACAATGAGCAGTTCTTC CASSLGTVYYNEQFF
13 few NA TRBJ2-7 TRBV27 TGTGCCAGCAGTCCGGGACACCGATACGAGCAGTACTTC CASSPGHRYEQYF
14 few TRBD2 TRBJ2-1 TRBV6-4 TGTGCCAGCAGTGTTCTAGCGGGACCCAATGAGCAGTTCTTC CASSVLAGPNEQFF
16 few NA TRBJ2-5 TRBV7-2 TGTGCCAGCAGCGCCCAGGGGAGGATGGCCCAAGAGACCCAGTACTTC CASSAQGRMAQETQYF
15 many TRBD2 TRBJ2-7 TRBV5-1 TGCGCCAGCAGCTTGCCAGCGGGGAACCGTTACGAGCAGTACTTC CASSLPAGNRYEQYF
14 many NA TRBJ1-1 TRBV4-3 TGCGCCAGCAGCCAAGATGCGACGCAGGGTGAAGCTTTCTTT CASSQDATQGEAFF
15 many TRBD2 TRBJ2-7 TRBV3-1 TGTGCCAGCAGCCCAGCGGGAGGATCCTCCTACGAGCAGTACTTC CASSPAGGSSYEQYF
14 NA NA TRBJ2-3 TRBV28 TGTGCCAGCAGAATTTCTAGGGGGGGAAATACGCAGTATTTT CASRISRGGNTQYF
18 few TRBD2 TRBJ2-1 TRBV20-1 TGCAGTGCGCCAACCGGGACTAGCGCCGATCACTCCTACAATGAGCAGTTCTTC CSAPTGTSADHSYNEQFF
15 many TRBD1 TRBJ2-7 TRBV7-2 TGTGCCAGCAGCTTTCCAAAGACAGGGCTCCACGAGCAGTACTTC CASSFPKTGLHEQYF
14 many TRBD2 TRBJ2-5 TRBV27 TGTGCCAGCAGTCCGGGACTACGGACAGAGACCCAGTACTTC CASSPGLRTETQYF
14 few NA TRBJ2-1 TRBV27 TGTGCCAGCAAAAGTCAAGCGGCCGACAATGAGCAGTTCTTC CASKSQAADNEQFF
14 many TRBD2 TRBJ2-7 TRBV12-3/TRBV12-4 TGTGCCAGCACTCGGACTAGCGGGATGTACGAGCAGTACTTC CASTRTSGMYEQYF
15 few TRBD2 TRBJ2-4 TRBV6-2/TRBV6-3 TGTGCCAGCAGCCCCTGGGAAGCGGGAAGGGACATTCAGTACTTC CASSPWEAGRDIQYF
16 many TRBD2 TRBJ2-1 TRBV9 TGTGCCAGCAGCGTAGCATGGCTAGCGGGTGGCAATGAGCAGTTCTTC CASSVAWLAGGNEQFF
14 NA TRBD1 TRBJ1-1 TRBV20-1 TGCAGTGCTAGGCGAGCAGGGGGCGTCCCTGAAGCTTTCTTT CSARRAGGVPEAFF
16 few NA TRBJ2-1 TRBV27 TGTGCCAGCGCACCCCAGGTGGGGAGCGCCTACAATGAGCAGTTCTTC CASAPQVGSAYNEQFF
15 NA NA TRBJ2-1 TRBV12-3/TRBV12-4 TGTGCCAGCAGTTTAGCGGGAGGTGGGGACAATGAGCAGTTCTTC CASSLAGGGDNEQFF
13 NA NA TRBJ2-7 TRBV20-1 TGCAGTGCTAGTGAGGCGGGGTCCTACGAGCAGTACTTC CSASEAGSYEQYF
13 NA TRBD2 TRBJ2-2 TRBV29-1 TGCAGCGTTATCCCGGGAGGTGCCGGGGAGCTGTTTTTT CSVIPGGAGELFF
18 NA NA TRBJ1-1 TRBV6-5 TGTGCCAGCAGTTACTCGAGTTACCAGGAGGTACGGAACACTGAAGCTTTCTTT CASSYSSYQEVRNTEAFF
13 many NA TRBJ1-1 TRBV7-6 TGTGCCAGCAGCACAGCTTGGGACACTGAAGCTTTCTTT CASSTAWDTEAFF
12 NA NA TRBJ2-7 TRBV10-3 TGTGCCATCAGCCTGAATGCGGGAGAGCAGTACTTC CAISLNAGEQYF
12 few NA TRBJ1-5 TRBV20-1 TGCAGTGCTCGCAACAGGGATCAGCCCCAGCATTTT CSARNRDQPQHF
12 few NA TRBJ2-5 TRBV6-5 TGTGCCAGCAGCACCGCAAGAAGCTCCCAGTACTTC CASSTARSSQYF